This is a list of T cell receptor beta chains from one sample in a study of T cell responses to AZD1222 COVID-19 vaccine. Assay: immunoSEQ multiplex PCR; the TCRdb copy retains only in-frame clones and omits some. The sample holds approximately 120,000 clones, roughly 90% seen once. The sample in question was peripheral blood, obtained on day 0 of MenACWY control vaccination. Receptors were obtained from an adult in good health. The CDR3 runs from the conserved cysteine through the conserved F or W. D genes are given only for firm matches. Size is stated for part of the rows, as once, few or many counts, or as a class when the clone is expanded.

j_gene: TRBJ2-7
len: 15
abundance: .
d_gene: .
v_gene: TRBV7-6
CDR3nt: TGTGCCAGCAGCCCTAGTGTGGGGGGCAGGTACGAGCAGTACTTC
CDR3aa: CASSPSVGGRYEQYF

j_gene: TRBJ2-1
len: 16
abundance: .
d_gene: .
v_gene: TRBV29-1
CDR3nt: TGCAGCGTTGATCTGTATGTCCTTTCCTCCTACAATGAGCAGTTCTTC
CDR3aa: CSVDLYVLSSYNEQFF

j_gene: TRBJ1-6
len: 15
abundance: .
d_gene: .
v_gene: TRBV6-6
CDR3nt: TGTGCCAGCAGTACAGGGTTGTCCTATAATTCACCCCTCCACTTT
CDR3aa: CASSTGLSYNSPLHF

j_gene: TRBJ1-4
len: 13
abundance: .
d_gene: .
v_gene: TRBV6-5
CDR3nt: TGTGCCAGCCAGGGGACAACTAATGAAAAACTGTTTTTT
CDR3aa: CASQGTTNEKLFF

j_gene: TRBJ1-1
len: 13
abundance: once
d_gene: .
v_gene: TRBV9
CDR3nt: TGTGCCAGCAGCGTAGAGGGGAACACTGAAGCTTTCTTT
CDR3aa: CASSVEGNTEAFF

j_gene: TRBJ2-7
len: 13
abundance: .
d_gene: .
v_gene: TRBV12-3/TRBV12-4
CDR3nt: TGTGCCAGCAGTTTGAATGGCCTTGGCGAGCAGTACTTC
CDR3aa: CASSLNGLGEQYF

j_gene: TRBJ1-5
len: 21
abundance: .
d_gene: TRBD1
v_gene: TRBV15
CDR3nt: TGTGCCACCAGCAGAGATCCGGGACAGGGTTTTACGATCTTAAGCGTTCAGCCCCAGCATTTT
CDR3aa: CATSRDPGQGFTILSVQPQHF

j_gene: TRBJ2-3
len: 14
abundance: .
d_gene: TRBD1
v_gene: TRBV5-5
CDR3nt: TGTGCCAGCAGCTCTAACAGGGGTACAGATACGCAGTATTTT
CDR3aa: CASSSNRGTDTQYF

j_gene: TRBJ1-2
len: 14
abundance: .
d_gene: .
v_gene: TRBV5-1
CDR3nt: TGCGCCAGCAGCTTAGGTTCAATTAACTATGGCTACACCTTC
CDR3aa: CASSLGSINYGYTF

j_gene: TRBJ2-7
len: 13
abundance: .
d_gene: TRBD1
v_gene: TRBV5-4
CDR3nt: TGTGCCAGCAGCTTCGACAGGGCCTACGAGCAGTACTTC
CDR3aa: CASSFDRAYEQYF

j_gene: TRBJ1-1
len: 14
abundance: .
d_gene: .
v_gene: TRBV2
CDR3nt: TGTGCCAGCAGTGCTAGGGTCGGTGACACTGAAGCTTTCTTT
CDR3aa: CASSARVGDTEAFF

j_gene: TRBJ2-3
len: 12
abundance: few
d_gene: .
v_gene: TRBV7-2
CDR3nt: TGTGCCAGCAGCTCGTACACAGATACGCAGTATTTT
CDR3aa: CASSSYTDTQYF

j_gene: TRBJ2-1
len: 14
abundance: .
d_gene: .
v_gene: TRBV10-3
CDR3nt: TGTGCCATCAGTCCCGCAGTGGGAAACAATGAGCAGTTCTTC
CDR3aa: CAISPAVGNNEQFF

j_gene: TRBJ1-6
len: 14
abundance: .
d_gene: .
v_gene: TRBV30
CDR3nt: TGTGCCTGGAGTCCCGGACAGTCCAATTCACCCCTCCACTTT
CDR3aa: CAWSPGQSNSPLHF

j_gene: TRBJ2-1
len: 12
abundance: .
d_gene: .
v_gene: TRBV2
CDR3nt: TGTGCCAGCAGTAGGGATTACAATGAGCAGTTCTTC
CDR3aa: CASSRDYNEQFF

j_gene: TRBJ1-5
len: 14
abundance: once
d_gene: TRBD1
v_gene: TRBV2
CDR3nt: TGTGCCAGCAGCCCCACAGGGGGGCTTCAGCCCCAGCATTTT
CDR3aa: CASSPTGGLQPQHF

j_gene: TRBJ2-2
len: 15
abundance: .
d_gene: .
v_gene: TRBV11-2
CDR3nt: TGTGCCAGCAGCCCCGGGGGCTTAGACGCCGGGGAGCTGTTTTTT
CDR3aa: CASSPGGLDAGELFF

j_gene: TRBJ1-1
len: 14
abundance: .
d_gene: .
v_gene: TRBV19
CDR3nt: TGTGCCAGTAGTATAGTCCCGGATGGCACTGAAGCTTTCTTT
CDR3aa: CASSIVPDGTEAFF

j_gene: TRBJ1-1
len: 13
abundance: .
d_gene: TRBD1
v_gene: TRBV18
CDR3nt: TGTGCCAGCTCGCCTACAGGGGGCACTGAAGCTTTCTTT
CDR3aa: CASSPTGGTEAFF

j_gene: TRBJ2-2
len: 16
abundance: .
d_gene: TRBD2
v_gene: TRBV5-4
CDR3nt: TGTGCCAGCAGCACCGGACTAGCGCTCTCTACCGGGGAGCTGTTTTTT
CDR3aa: CASSTGLALSTGELFF

j_gene: TRBJ1-4
len: 17
abundance: .
d_gene: TRBD1
v_gene: TRBV7-8
CDR3nt: TGTGCCAGCAGCTCGGACAGGGGGCGCGTAGCTAATGAAAAACTGTTTTTT
CDR3aa: CASSSDRGRVANEKLFF

j_gene: TRBJ1-4
len: 15
abundance: .
d_gene: .
v_gene: TRBV11-3
CDR3nt: TGTGCCAGCAGCTCCTCCGGGAAGGGACGTGAAAAACTGTTTTTT
CDR3aa: CASSSSGKGREKLFF

j_gene: TRBJ2-7
len: 15
abundance: .
d_gene: .
v_gene: TRBV4-1
CDR3nt: TGCGCCAGCAGCCAAGATCCTAAAGCGGGCTACGAGCAGTACTTC
CDR3aa: CASSQDPKAGYEQYF

j_gene: TRBJ2-7
len: 11
abundance: once
d_gene: .
v_gene: TRBV10-2
CDR3nt: TGCGCCAGCAGTGGTCCCGGCGTGCAGTACTTC
CDR3aa: CASSGPGVQYF

j_gene: TRBJ1-3
len: 17
abundance: once
d_gene: .
v_gene: TRBV24-1
CDR3nt: TGTGCCACCAGTGATCCACCCCCAGCGGGGGCTGGAAACACCATATATTTT
CDR3aa: CATSDPPPAGAGNTIYF

j_gene: TRBJ1-3
len: 13
abundance: .
d_gene: .
v_gene: TRBV30
CDR3nt: TGTGCCTGGAGTCCCGACATAGGAAACACCATATATTTT
CDR3aa: CAWSPDIGNTIYF

j_gene: TRBJ1-4
len: 12
abundance: .
d_gene: TRBD1
v_gene: TRBV30
CDR3nt: TGTGCCTGGAATTTGGCAGGGGGCAGGGAGTTTTTT
CDR3aa: CAWNLAGGREFF

j_gene: TRBJ2-7
len: 14
abundance: .
d_gene: TRBD1
v_gene: TRBV28
CDR3nt: TGTGCCAGCATTGACCCGGGACAGGGATCCGAGCAGTACTTC
CDR3aa: CASIDPGQGSEQYF

j_gene: TRBJ1-1
len: 15
abundance: .
d_gene: TRBD1
v_gene: TRBV6-5
CDR3nt: TGTGCCAGCAGTTACTTACAGGGGAAGAACACTGAAGCTTTCTTT
CDR3aa: CASSYLQGKNTEAFF